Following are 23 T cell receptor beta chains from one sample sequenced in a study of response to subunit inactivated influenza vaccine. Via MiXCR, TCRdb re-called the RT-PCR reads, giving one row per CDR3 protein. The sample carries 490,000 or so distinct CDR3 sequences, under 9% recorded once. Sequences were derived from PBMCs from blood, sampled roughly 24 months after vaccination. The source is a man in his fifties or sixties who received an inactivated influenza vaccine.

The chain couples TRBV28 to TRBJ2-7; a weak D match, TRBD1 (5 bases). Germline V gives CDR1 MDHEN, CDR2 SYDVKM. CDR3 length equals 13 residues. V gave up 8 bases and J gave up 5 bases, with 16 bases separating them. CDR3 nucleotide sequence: TGTGCCAGCCTCTCCAGGGTTCTTGACGAGCAGTACTTC. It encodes CASLSRVLDEQYF.

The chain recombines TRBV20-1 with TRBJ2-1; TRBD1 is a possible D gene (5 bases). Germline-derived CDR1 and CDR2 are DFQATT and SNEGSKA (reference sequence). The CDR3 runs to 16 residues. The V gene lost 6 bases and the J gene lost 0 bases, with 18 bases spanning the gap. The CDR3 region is CSATPLGRGSYNEQFF. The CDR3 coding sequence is TGCAGTGCGACCCCGCTGGGTAGGGGCTCCTACAATGAGCAGTTCTTC.

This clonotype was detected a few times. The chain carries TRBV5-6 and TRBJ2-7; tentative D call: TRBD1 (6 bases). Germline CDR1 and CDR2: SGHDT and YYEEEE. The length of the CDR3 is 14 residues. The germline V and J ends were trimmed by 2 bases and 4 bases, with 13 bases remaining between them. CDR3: CASSLPRGSYEQYF. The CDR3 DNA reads TGTGCCAGCAGCTTACCCAGGGGCAGTTACGAGCAGTACTTC.

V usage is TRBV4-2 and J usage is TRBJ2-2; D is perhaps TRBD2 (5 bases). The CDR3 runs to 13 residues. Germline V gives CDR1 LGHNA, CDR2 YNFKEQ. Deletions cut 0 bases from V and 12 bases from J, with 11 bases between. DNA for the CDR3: TGTGCCAGCAGCCAAGACCGGTCGGGGAAGCTGTTTTTT. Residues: CASSQDRSGKLFF.

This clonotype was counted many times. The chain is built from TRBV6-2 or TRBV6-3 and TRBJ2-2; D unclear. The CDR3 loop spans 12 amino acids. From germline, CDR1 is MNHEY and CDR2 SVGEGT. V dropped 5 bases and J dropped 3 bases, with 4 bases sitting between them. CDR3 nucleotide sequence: TGTGCCAGCAGTGGTTACACCGGGGAGCTGTTTTTT. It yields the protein CASSGYTGELFF.

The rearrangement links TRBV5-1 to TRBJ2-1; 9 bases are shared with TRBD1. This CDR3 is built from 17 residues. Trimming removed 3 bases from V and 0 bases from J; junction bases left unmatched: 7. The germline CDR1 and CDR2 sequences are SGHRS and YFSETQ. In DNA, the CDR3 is TGCGCCAGCAGCTATGGGGGGACAGGGAGCTCCTACAATGAGCAGTTCTTC. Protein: CASSYGGTGSSYNEQFF.

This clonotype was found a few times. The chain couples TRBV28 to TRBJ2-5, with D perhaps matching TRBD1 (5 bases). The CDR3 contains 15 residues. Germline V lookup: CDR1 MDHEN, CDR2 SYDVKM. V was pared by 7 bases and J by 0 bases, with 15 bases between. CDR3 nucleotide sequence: TGTGCCAGCAATCCGGACACTTCGTACCAAGAGACCCAGTACTTC. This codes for CASNPDTSYQETQYF.

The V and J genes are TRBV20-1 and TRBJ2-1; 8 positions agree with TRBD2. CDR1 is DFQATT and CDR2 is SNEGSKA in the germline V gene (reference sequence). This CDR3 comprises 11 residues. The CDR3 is CSAGTRHEQFF. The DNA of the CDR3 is TGCAGCGCGGGGACTAGGCATGAGCAGTTCTTC.

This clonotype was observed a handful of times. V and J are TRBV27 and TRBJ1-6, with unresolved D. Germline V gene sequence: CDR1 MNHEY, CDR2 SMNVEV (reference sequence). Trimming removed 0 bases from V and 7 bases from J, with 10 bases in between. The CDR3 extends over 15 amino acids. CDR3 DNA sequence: TGTGCCAGCAGTTTATCCACAGAAGGAAATTCACCCCTCCACTTT. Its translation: CASSLSTEGNSPLHF.

The CDR3 spells CASSPLLGQGSWTQYF. The CDR3 DNA reads TGTGCCAGCAGCCCCCTGTTGGGGCAGGGGAGTTGGACCCAGTACTTC. This rearrangement joins TRBV28 to TRBJ2-5, with D perhaps matching TRBD1 (6 bases). V was shortened by 6 bases and J by 7 bases, with 24 bases between the two germline ends. This CDR3 is built from 16 residues. In germline, CDR1 is MDHEN, CDR2 SYDVKM.

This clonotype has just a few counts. CDR3: CASSLGIGDGYTF. DNA of the CDR3: TGTGCCAGCAGCCTAGGCATAGGGGATGGCTACACCTTC. This rearrangement joins TRBV7-9 to TRBJ1-2, with D perhaps TRBD1 (5 bases). This CDR3 spans 13 amino acids. The V end lost 5 bases, the J end lost 6 bases, and 13 bases lay between the germline ends. The germline CDR1 and CDR2 sequences are SEHNR and FQNEAQ (reference sequence).

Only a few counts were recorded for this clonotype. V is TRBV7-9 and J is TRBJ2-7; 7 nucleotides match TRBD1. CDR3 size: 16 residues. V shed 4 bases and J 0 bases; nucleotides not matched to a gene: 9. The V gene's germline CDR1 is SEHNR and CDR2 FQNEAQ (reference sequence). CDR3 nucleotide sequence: TGTGCCAGCAGCTCACTAGTAGACAGGGTCTCCTACGAGCAGTACTTC. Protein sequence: CASSSLVDRVSYEQYF.

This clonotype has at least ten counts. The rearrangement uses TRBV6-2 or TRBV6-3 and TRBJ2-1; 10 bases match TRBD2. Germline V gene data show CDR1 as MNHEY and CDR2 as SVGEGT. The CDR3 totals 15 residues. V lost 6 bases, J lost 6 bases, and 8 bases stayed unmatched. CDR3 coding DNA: TGTGCCAGCAGCGATGATAGCGGGAGGCTCAATGAGCAGTTCTTC. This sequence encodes CASSDDSGRLNEQFF.

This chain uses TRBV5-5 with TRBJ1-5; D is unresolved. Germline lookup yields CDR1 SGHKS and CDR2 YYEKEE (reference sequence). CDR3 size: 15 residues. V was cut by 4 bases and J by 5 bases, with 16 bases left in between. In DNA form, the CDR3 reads TGTGCCAGCAGCGAGGGCTGGGGATACGATCAGCCCCAGCATTTT. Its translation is CASSEGWGYDQPQHF.

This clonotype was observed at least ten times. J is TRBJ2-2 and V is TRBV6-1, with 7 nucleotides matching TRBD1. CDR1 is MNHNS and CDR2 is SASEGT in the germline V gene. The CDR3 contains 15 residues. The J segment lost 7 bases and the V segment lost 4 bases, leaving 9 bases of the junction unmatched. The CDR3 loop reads CASSVAGGVSGELFF. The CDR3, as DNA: TGTGCCAGCAGTGTGGCAGGGGGTGTAAGCGGGGAGCTGTTTTTT.

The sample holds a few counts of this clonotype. The CDR3 region has the DNA TGTGCCAGCAGTTCACCCACGGACAAGTCGCAGTACTTC. It translates to CASSSPTDKSQYF. The chain joins TRBV12-3 or TRBV12-4 to TRBJ2-7, with D tentatively TRBD1 (5 bases). V was trimmed by 4 bases and J by 9 bases, leaving 16 bases between them. This CDR3 has 13 amino acids.

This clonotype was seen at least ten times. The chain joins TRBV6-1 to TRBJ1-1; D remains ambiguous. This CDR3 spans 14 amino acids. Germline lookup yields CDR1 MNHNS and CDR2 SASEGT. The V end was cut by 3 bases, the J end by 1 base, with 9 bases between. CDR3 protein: CASSEIESNTEAFF. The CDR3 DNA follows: TGTGCCAGCAGTGAGATAGAGTCGAACACTGAAGCTTTCTTT.

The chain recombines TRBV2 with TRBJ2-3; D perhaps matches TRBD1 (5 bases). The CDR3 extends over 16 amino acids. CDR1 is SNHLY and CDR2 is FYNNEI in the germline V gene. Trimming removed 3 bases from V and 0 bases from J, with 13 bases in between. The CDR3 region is CASSDLWTTSTDTQYF. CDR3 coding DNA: TGTGCCAGCAGTGACCTGTGGACAACAAGCACAGATACGCAGTATTTT.

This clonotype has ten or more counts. In DNA form, the CDR3 reads TGCGCCAGCAGCTCACAGGGGCAAAACACTGAAGCTTTCTTT. It yields the protein CASSSQGQNTEAFF. This sequence joins TRBV5-1 and TRBJ1-1, with TRBD1 matching over 7 bases. There are 14 residues in the CDR3. Germline loops: CDR1 SGHRS, CDR2 YFSETQ. V lost 3 bases and J lost 2; bases outside the gene matches: 4.

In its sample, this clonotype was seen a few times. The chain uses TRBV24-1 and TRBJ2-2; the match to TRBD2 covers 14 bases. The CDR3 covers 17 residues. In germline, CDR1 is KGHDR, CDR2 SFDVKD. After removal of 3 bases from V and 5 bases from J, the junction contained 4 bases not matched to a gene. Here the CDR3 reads CATSDIGTSGRTGELFF. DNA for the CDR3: TGTGCCACCAGTGATATCGGGACTAGCGGGAGAACCGGGGAGCTGTTTTTT.

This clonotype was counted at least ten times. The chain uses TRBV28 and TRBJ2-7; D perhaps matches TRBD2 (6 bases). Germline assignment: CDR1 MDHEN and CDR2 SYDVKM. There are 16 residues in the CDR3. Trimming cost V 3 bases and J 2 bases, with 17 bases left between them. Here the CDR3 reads CASSLNRDLQAYEQYF. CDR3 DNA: TGTGCCAGCAGTTTGAACCGGGACTTACAAGCCTACGAGCAGTACTTC.

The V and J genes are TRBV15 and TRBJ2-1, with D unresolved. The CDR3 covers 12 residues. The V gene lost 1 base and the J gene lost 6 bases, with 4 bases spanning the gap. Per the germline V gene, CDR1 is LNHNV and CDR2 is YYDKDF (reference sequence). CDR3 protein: CATSRVANEQFF. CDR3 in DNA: TGTGCCACCAGCAGAGTGGCCAATGAGCAGTTCTTC.

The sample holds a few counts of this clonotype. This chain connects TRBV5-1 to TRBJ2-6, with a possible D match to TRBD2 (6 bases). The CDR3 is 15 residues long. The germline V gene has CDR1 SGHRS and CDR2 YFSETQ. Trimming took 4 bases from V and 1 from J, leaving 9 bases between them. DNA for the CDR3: TGCGCCAGCAGCACGGAGGGGTCTGGGGCCAACGTCCTGACTTTC. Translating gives CASSTEGSGANVLTF.